One sample yielded the 19 T cell receptor beta chains listed below, sequenced in a study of shared clonotypes between healthy human individuals. Profiled with immunoSEQ multiplex PCR; TCRdb holds only in-frame clones, not every one. The table shows some 1 million clones, with roughly 70% occurring only once. The sample taken for sequencing was memory CD4+ T cells sorted from blood. As to subset: CD45RA-negative fraction. The receptor source for this set is a man younger than 35 in good health.

The chain combines TRBV4-3 with TRBJ1-5; 7 nucleotides match TRBD1. CDR1 and CDR2 from the germline V gene are LGHNA and YSLEER. V trimming: 3 bases; J trimming: 7 bases; junction bases outside the gene matches: 6. CDR3 length: 14 amino acids. This CDR3 reads CASSQGQSGQPQHF. The CDR3, as DNA: TGCGCCAGCAGCCAGGGACAGTCGGGCCAGCCCCAGCATTTT.

Regarding this clone: A far larger clone is only one base removed, so a read error is likely. Distinct nucleotide sequences in the sample also encode this CDR3. This chain uses TRBV29-1 with TRBJ2-3; D might be TRBD2 (5 bases). Trimming removed 5 bases at V and 1 base at J, with 7 bases between. Germline values: CDR1 SQVTM, CDR2 ANQGSEA. There are 12 residues in the CDR3. CDR3: CSVRERTDTQYF. The CDR3 nucleotides read TGCAGCGTTAGGGAGCGCACAGATACGCAGTATTTT.

This sequence joins TRBV10-1 and TRBJ2-1; TRBD2 agrees at 12 bases. The CDR3 contains 15 residues. V was pared by 6 bases and J by 9 bases, with 9 bases of the junction left unmatched. Germline loops: CDR1 WNHNN, CDR2 SYGVQD (reference sequence). The DNA for the CDR3 is TGCGCCAGCAGATCAGAAGAGACTAGCGGGGGTGAGCAGTTCTTC. Its translation: CASRSEETSGGEQFF.

J is TRBJ1-2 and V is TRBV7-9; D not certain. Per the germline V gene, CDR1 is SEHNR and CDR2 is FQNEAQ (reference sequence). The CDR3 loop spans 14 amino acids. V shed 3 bases and J shed 4 bases, with 12 bases lying between them. The CDR3 region is CASSLIQWGYGYTF. CDR3 bases: TGTGCCAGCAGCTTGATCCAATGGGGCTATGGCTACACCTTC. Based on the CDR3 plus reference TRBV7-9 and TRBJ1-2, the full variable domain is DTGVSQNPRHKITKRGQNVTFRCDPISEHNRLYWYRQTLGQGPEFLTYFQNEAQLEKSRLLSDRFSAERPKGSFSTLEIQRTEQGDSAMYLCASSLIQWGYGYTFGSGTRLTVV.

The rearrangement uses TRBV9 and TRBJ2-3, with a possible D match to TRBD2 (7 bases). With 4 bases removed from V and 6 bases from J, the gap between germline ends came to 15 bases. CDR1 and CDR2 (germline): SGDLS, YYNGEE. CDR3 length: 14 amino acids. For the CDR3, the DNA is TGTGCCAGCAGCCCAGGAGGGGGGGCCGATACGCAGTATTTT. Protein sequence: CASSPGGGADTQYF.

The chain has TRBV27 and TRBJ1-6, with D unclear. The CDR3 length is 16 residues. Germline CDR1 and CDR2: MNHEY and SMNVEV (reference sequence). V was cut by 5 bases and J by 4 bases, with 15 bases left in between. The CDR3 loop reads CASSTGLPPYNSPLHF. The CDR3 DNA reads TGTGCCAGCAGTACGGGCCTACCCCCATATAATTCACCCCTCCACTTT.

The chain links TRBV5-6 to TRBJ2-5, with 9 bases that match TRBD1. Germline CDR1 is SGHDT and CDR2 is YYEEEE. CDR3 length: 17 amino acids. The V segment lost 2 bases and the J segment 0 bases; nucleotides outside the gene matches: 8. The chain's CDR3 is CASSFFDRTGDQETQYF. The CDR3 nucleotides read TGTGCCAGCAGCTTTTTTGATCGGACAGGGGACCAAGAGACCCAGTACTTC.

The V gene is TRBV18, the J gene TRBJ2-7, with 7 bases fitting TRBD2. The germline V gene has CDR1 KGHSH and CDR2 LQKENI. CDR3 size: 15 residues. The trim removed 5 bases at V and 3 bases at J, leaving 10 bases unmatched. CDR3 loop: CASSRLLGGDYEQYF. The CDR3 bases are TGTGCCAGCTCAAGGTTATTGGGGGGGGACTACGAGCAGTACTTC.

This clone was counted only a few times. The V and J genes are TRBV13 and TRBJ2-2; TRBD1 matches 8 bases. This CDR3 is 16 amino acids long. After removal of 3 bases from V and 1 base from J, the junction contained 4 bases not matched to a gene. Germline CDR1 PRHDT, CDR2 FYEKMQ (reference sequence). DNA for the CDR3: TGTGCCAGCAGCTTCTCCGGGACAGGGAACACCGGGGAGCTGTTTTTT. It encodes CASSFSGTGNTGELFF.

The chain has TRBV4-1 and TRBJ2-7; weak D call: TRBD2 (7 bases). V gave up 2 bases and J gave up 2 bases, with 19 bases separating them. CDR1 is MGHRA, CDR2 YSYEKL, per germline. CDR3 length: 17 residues. The CDR3 DNA follows: TGCGCCAGCAGCCAAACGAGCGGGGCAGGGGTTCCCTACGAGCAGTACTTC. This encodes CASSQTSGAGVPYEQYF.

This chain uses TRBV30 with TRBJ1-4, with TRBD1 matching 7 bases. The CDR3 sequence is 12 residues long. V lost 1 base and J lost 7; bases outside the gene matches: 0. The germline V gene encodes CDR1 GTSNPN and CDR2 SVGIG (reference sequence). The CDR3 loop is CAWSDRGEKLFF. The DNA of the CDR3 is TGTGCCTGGAGTGACAGGGGTGAAAAACTGTTTTTT. The complete variable domain, with remaining parts taken from reference TRBV30 and TRBJ1-4, reads SQTIHQWPATLVQPVGSPLSLECTVEGTSNPNLYWYRQAAGRGLQLLFYSVGIGQISSEVPQNLSASRPQDRQFILSSKKLLLSDSGFYLCAWSDRGEKLFFGSGTQLSVL.

This chain uses TRBV28 with TRBJ1-2; the D is unclear. Germline CDR1 MDHEN, CDR2 SYDVKM. V shed 0 bases and J shed 7 bases, with 3 bases lying between them. The CDR3 is 11 residues long. CDR3 in amino acids: CASSLWGGYTF. The CDR3 region has the DNA TGTGCCAGCAGTTTATGGGGTGGCTACACCTTC.

Points on this clone: With a much larger clone just one base away, this may be a read error. The chain has TRBV7-9 and TRBJ2-5; TRBD1 might be the D (6 bases). This CDR3 contains 13 residues. Germline V gives CDR1 SEHNR, CDR2 FQNEAQ (reference sequence). The ends were cut back, 5 bases at V and 7 bases at J, with 14 bases in the middle. The CDR3 protein is CASSPGAGVTQYF. CDR3 sequence (DNA): TGTGCCAGCAGCCCCGGGGCAGGGGTGACCCAGTACTTC.

This clone was counted once. The chain carries TRBV6-5 and TRBJ1-6; no firm D call. V was pared by 8 bases and J by 8 bases, with 10 bases between. Germline V gives CDR1 MNHEY, CDR2 SVGAGI. The CDR3 consists of 12 residues. CDR3 residues: CASARRDSPLHF. The CDR3 DNA follows: TGTGCCAGCGCCCGGAGGGATTCACCCCTCCACTTT.

The V call is TRBV5-8, the J call TRBJ2-7; D uncertain. Trimming took 0 bases from V and 7 from J, leaving 14 bases between them. The CDR3 contains 14 residues. Germline-derived CDR1 and CDR2 are SGHTS and YDEGEE. The CDR3 loop is CASSLANGLGEQYF. CDR3 bases: TGTGCCAGCAGCTTGGCCAATGGGCTTGGGGAGCAGTACTTC. Drawing the rest from reference TRBV5-8 and TRBJ2-7, the complete variable domain is EAGVTQSPTHLIKTRGQQATLRCSPISGHTSVYWYQQALGLGLQFLLWYDEGEERNRGNFPPRFSGRQFPNYSSELNVNALELEDSALYLCASSLANGLGEQYFGPGTRLTVT.

V is TRBV19 and J is TRBJ1-5; D not certain. V lost 5 bases and J 5 bases, leaving 13 bases between the germline ends. The CDR3 length is 14 residues. The germline CDR1 and CDR2 sequences are LNHDA and SQIVND (reference sequence). This chain's CDR3 is CASSRLRYDQPQHF. CDR3 bases: TGTGCCAGTAGTCGACTTAGGTATGATCAGCCCCAGCATTTT.

The chain has TRBV7-2 and TRBJ2-4, with TRBD2 identical over 10 bases. Trimming at V came to 4 bases and at J to 4 bases, leaving 4 bases not matched to a gene. This CDR3 has 15 residues. The germline V gene encodes CDR1 SGHTA and CDR2 FQGNSA. CDR3 sequence: CASSSGLAKKNIQYF. The CDR3 bases are TGTGCCAGCAGCTCGGGACTAGCGAAAAAAAACATTCAGTACTTC.

The chain carries TRBV2 and TRBJ1-4; tentatively, D is TRBD1 (6 bases). The CDR3 extends over 15 amino acids. V shed 2 bases and J shed 3 bases, with 10 bases lying between them. Germline CDR1 and CDR2: SNHLY and FYNNEI. The CDR3 region is CASSERAGANEKLFF. CDR3 bases: TGTGCCAGCAGTGAAAGGGCAGGGGCTAATGAAAAACTGTTTTTT.

Of note for this clone: The junction shows a germline mismatch at one end, possibly a read error. This sequence joins TRBV4-3 and TRBJ2-3; D is uncertain. CDR3 length: 15 amino acids. CDR1 is LGHNA, CDR2 YSLEER, per germline. CDR3 in amino acids: CASSPVRVATVTQYF. CDR3 coding DNA: TGCGCCAGCAGCCCTGTAAGGGTCGCCACAGTTACGCAGTATTTT.